This TCR beta chain was retrieved from a study of blood T cell repertoires in COVID-19. The method was immunoSEQ multiplex PCR; TCRdb's version includes in-frame clones alone and lacks a portion of them. The repertoire consists of approximately 240,000 clones, with nearly 85% occurring once and the leading ten covering roughly 5%. Germline-derived CDR1 and CDR2 are SGHNT and YENEEA. The CDR3 loop spans 13 amino acids. V gave up 3 bases and J gave up 8 bases, with 11 bases separating them. The receptor's source is a human donor in a cohort sampled during active COVID-19. Sequencing was carried out using peripheral blood. The V call is TRBV11-3, the J call TRBJ2-1; tentatively, D is TRBD1 (6 bases). In DNA, the CDR3 is TGTGCCAGCAGCTTCACAGGGTTCCATGAGCAGTTCTTC. Amino acids: CASSFTGFHEQFF.